The source of this T cell receptor (beta chain) is a study of blood T cell repertoires in COVID-19. As for the study in general: Specimens from acute and convalescent COVID-19 originated in the United States, Italy and Spain. PBMCs, B-cell-depleted T cells, or T cells provided the cDNA or gDNA that made up the material.

Here immunoSEQ multiplex PCR was the method, and the copy in TCRdb shows in-frame clones only, minus some. The data show about 14,000 clones, 73% seen once. This CDR3 is built from 17 residues. V was clipped by 3 bases and J by 8 bases; unmatched bases: 17. Per germline, CDR1 MGHRA and CDR2 YSYEKL. This sequence originates from a man between 65 and 85 years old with acute or convalescent COVID-19. The chain couples TRBV4-1 to TRBJ1-2; TRBD1 matches 8 bases. The sample consisted of peripheral blood. CDR3 region: CASSHTFPRGLRKGYTF. The CDR3 DNA is TGCGCCAGCAGCCACACGTTCCCCAGGGGGCTGAGGAAAGGCTACACCTTC.